These 3 T cell receptor beta chains originate from one sample sequenced in a study of monozygotic twins with inflammatory bowel disease. TCRdb re-called the 5' RACE reads; every CDR3 protein appears as one record, without DNA. Found here are some 400,000 distinct CDR3 sequences; the top ten clones hold about 2.6%. Input material: blood. Source of these receptors: a human donor with ulcerative colitis or Crohn's disease, or a healthy co-twin of an affected twin (not recorded which).

The rearrangement links TRBV5-1 to TRBJ2-7; TCRdb proposes TRBD2, but this gene call is untestable without DNA. The CDR3 is made up of 15 amino acids. The germline V gene has CDR1 SGHRS and CDR2 YFSETQ. The CDR3 is CASSLTTSGGDEQYF. Supplemented by reference TRBV5-1 and TRBJ2-7, the full variable domain reads KAGVTQTPRYLIKTRGQQVTLSCSPISGHRSVSWYQQTPGQGLQFLFEYFSETQRNKGNFPGRFSGRQFSNSRSEMNVSTLELGDSALYLCASSLTTSGGDEQYFGPGTRLTVT.

The V call is TRBV5-1, the J call TRBJ2-3; the D call from TCRdb, TRBD2, cannot be confirmed without DNA. The CDR3 is 14 amino acids. The germline gives CDR1 SGHRS, CDR2 YFSETQ. The CDR3 loop reads CASRGLAGEDTQYF.

This chain uses TRBV7-8 with TRBJ2-6; there is no DNA to check the TCRdb D call of TRBD1. The CDR3 sequence is 18 residues long. CDR1 is SGHVS, CDR2 FQNEAQ, per germline. The CDR3 loop reads CASSLAGYRGRGANVLTF.